These 13 T cell receptor beta chains were sequenced from one sample in a study of blood T cell repertoires in COVID-19. TCRdb's table, derived via immunoSEQ multiplex PCR, lists solely in-frame clones and lacks some. The data hold 250,000 to 300,000 clones, with over 75% observed a single time. The sample comprised PBMCs or T cells enriched from blood (not recorded which). Receptors originate from a woman aged 45-59 years who had recovered from COVID-19.

The gene calls are TRBV28 and TRBJ1-2; TRBD1 matches at 7 bases. Looked up from germline, CDR1 is MDHEN and CDR2 is SYDVKM. J was trimmed by 6 bases and V by 5 bases; bases with no gene match: 12. This CDR3 comprises 15 residues. The CDR3: CASSPPSTGTDGYTF. The CDR3 DNA follows: TGTGCCAGCAGTCCCCCATCGACAGGGACGGATGGCTACACCTTC.

This clone showed up just once. This rearrangement joins TRBV7-6 to TRBJ2-7; weak D call: TRBD2 (6 bases). This CDR3 comprises 16 residues. The germline V gene has CDR1 SGHVS and CDR2 FNYEAQ. V was cut by 5 bases and J by 7 bases, with 24 bases left in between. The chain's CDR3 is CASSGAGAGPQFEQYF. The CDR3 nucleotides are TGTGCCAGCAGCGGAGCGGGCGCGGGTCCCCAGTTTGAGCAGTACTTC.

This clone appeared once. This rearrangement joins TRBV5-1 to TRBJ2-7, with 9 nucleotides matching TRBD1. The junction had 9 bases not matched to a gene; V was cut back by 7 bases and J by 1 base. Germline-derived CDR1 and CDR2 are SGHRS and YFSETQ. The CDR3 extends over 15 amino acids. The chain's CDR3 is CASAGGDRVSYEQYF. The DNA for the CDR3 is TGCGCCAGCGCAGGGGGGGACAGGGTTTCCTACGAGCAGTACTTC.

The rearrangement joins TRBV19 to TRBJ1-2; D possibly corresponds to TRBD1 (6 bases). V was trimmed by 7 bases and J by 4 bases, leaving 22 bases between them. From germline, CDR1 is LNHDA and CDR2 SQIVND (reference sequence). The CDR3 is 16 amino acids. CDR3 protein: CASIRAGAEAIYGYTF. Here the CDR3 DNA reads TGTGCCAGTATAAGAGCGGGGGCGGAAGCGATCTATGGCTACACCTTC. Based on the CDR3 plus reference TRBV19 and TRBJ1-2, the full variable domain is DGGITQSPKYLFRKEGQNVTLSCEQNLNHDAMYWYRQDPGQGLRLIYYSQIVNDFQKGDIAEGYSVSREKKESFPLTVTSAQKNPTAFYLCASIRAGAEAIYGYTFGSGTRLTVV.

This sequence joins TRBV28 and TRBJ1-5; 11 bases align to TRBD1. Germline CDR1 and CDR2: MDHEN and SYDVKM. The V gene end was trimmed by 6 bases and the J gene end by 7 bases; junction bases not matched to a gene: 8. The CDR3 extends over 15 amino acids. CDR3 nucleotide sequence: TGTGCCAGCAGGCCAGGGACAGGGGGGGGACAGCCCCAGCATTTT. Amino acids: CASRPGTGGGQPQHF.

The chain has TRBV7-8 and TRBJ2-7; the match to TRBD1 covers 8 bases. The germline V gene encodes CDR1 SGHVS and CDR2 FQNEAQ. The CDR3 has 15 residues. With V trimmed by 4 bases and J by 4 bases, 9 bases remained unmatched. CDR3 residues: CASSSPRTGNYEQYF. CDR3 sequence (DNA): TGTGCCAGCAGCTCGCCCCGGACAGGGAATTACGAGCAGTACTTC.

This clone came up once. V is TRBV9 and J is TRBJ2-3; a weak D match, TRBD1 (6 bases). The CDR3 is made up of 15 amino acids. Trimming pared 0 bases from V and 1 base from J, leaving 9 bases between. CDR1 is SGDLS, CDR2 YYNGEE, per germline. The CDR3 DNA reads TGTGCCAGCAGCGTAGAGCAGGGGCGCACAGATACGCAGTATTTT. Residues: CASSVEQGRTDTQYF.

This chain joins TRBV11-1 and TRBJ2-7; possible D gene TRBD1, 6 bases. The CDR3 sequence is 14 residues long. V lost 6 bases and J lost 0, with 12 bases in between. Looked up from germline, CDR1 is SGHAT and CDR2 is FQDESV (reference sequence). This CDR3 is CASRPRGPSYEQYF. The CDR3 DNA is TGTGCCAGCAGGCCCAGGGGCCCCTCCTACGAGCAGTACTTC.

The V and J genes are TRBV24-1 and TRBJ2-3; TRBD1 is a possible D gene (5 bases). CDR3 size: 17 residues. The germline CDR1 and CDR2 sequences are KGHDR and SFDVKD. Trimming took 4 bases from V and 5 from J, leaving 21 bases between them. CDR3 DNA sequence: TGTGCCACCAGTGACCCACTGCCGAGCAGGGAAAGAGATACGCAGTATTTT. Its protein is CATSDPLPSRERDTQYF.

The chain uses TRBV29-1 and TRBJ1-4, with 12 positions matching TRBD1. CDR1 and CDR2 from the germline V gene are SQVTM and ANQGSEA. The CDR3 has 13 residues. J was trimmed by 10 bases and V by 6 bases; bases with no gene match: 6. The CDR3 nucleotides read TGCAGCGTGTCGGGACAGGGGGCGGGAAAACTGTTTTTT. Amino acid sequence: CSVSGQGAGKLFF.

The V call is TRBV7-9, the J call TRBJ1-2; 11 nucleotides agree with TRBD1. CDR3 length equals 16 residues. V shed 1 base and J 4 bases; nucleotides not matched to a gene: 5. Germline assignment: CDR1 SEHNR and CDR2 FQNEAQ (reference sequence). The CDR3 here is CASSLGGTGGAYGYTF. The CDR3, as DNA: TGTGCCAGCAGCTTAGGAGGGACAGGGGGGGCCTATGGCTACACCTTC.

The chain employs TRBV27 and TRBJ2-7, with 8 bases that match TRBD2. Germline CDR1 reads MNHEY; CDR2 reads SMNVEV (reference sequence). The CDR3 consists of 18 residues. The V gene end was trimmed by 3 bases and the J gene end by 0 bases; junction bases not matched to a gene: 13. CDR3 sequence (DNA): TGTGCCAGCAGTTTTAGGCGCACTAGCGGAGAAAGCTCCTACGAGCAGTACTTC. It translates to CASSFRRTSGESSYEQYF.

The V gene is TRBV28, the J gene TRBJ2-5, with 10 bases lining up with TRBD2. The germline V gene has CDR1 MDHEN and CDR2 SYDVKM. CDR3 length: 13 amino acids. CDR3 coding DNA: TGTGCTTTGAGCGGGAGGGCCGGAGAGACCCAGTACTTC. Protein sequence: CALSGRAGETQYF.